Presented here are 4 T cell receptor beta chains from one specimen sequenced in a study of T cells after yellow fever vaccination. TCRdb ran MiXCR on the 5' RACE reads and lists one entry per CDR3 protein. The data show 96,000 or so distinct CDR3 sequences, with 7.5% to 10% seen just once and approximately 17% held by the top ten. The sample in question was CD8+ T cells not binding an NS4B(214-222) dextramer, sorted from PBMCs, obtained around 16 days after the first yellow fever vaccination. The receptors come from a man between 18 and 35 years old who received the YFV17D yellow fever vaccine.

This chain links TRBV6-5 with TRBJ2-7, with a tentative D call TRBD1 (5 bases). CDR3 length: 14 residues. Germline CDR1 is MNHEY and CDR2 is SVGAGI. V shed 4 bases and J shed 0 bases, with 10 bases lying between them. The CDR3 reads CASSSWGLSYEQYF. Written as DNA, the CDR3 is TGTGCCAGCAGTTCTTGGGGCCTCTCCTACGAGCAGTACTTC.

This clonotype has just a few counts. The chain combines TRBV10-1 with TRBJ2-5, with TRBD2 identical over 9 bases. The CDR3 sequence is 15 residues long. Trimming took 0 bases from V and 5 from J; bases not matched to a gene: 4. Looked up from germline, CDR1 is WNHNN and CDR2 is SYGVQD (reference sequence). CDR3 amino acids: CASSESGGGAETQYF. The CDR3, as DNA: TGCGCCAGCAGTGAGTCCGGCGGGGGGGCTGAGACCCAGTACTTC.

The DNA for the CDR3 is TGCGCCAGCAGCCTATCGACAGGGGTCAACGAGCAGTACGTC. This sequence encodes CASSLSTGVNEQYV. The rearrangement uses TRBV5-1 and TRBJ2-7; TRBD1 agrees at 8 bases. Germline V gene sequence: CDR1 SGHRS, CDR2 YFSETQ. J lost 5 bases, V lost 4 bases, and 8 bases had no gene match. CDR3 length equals 14 residues.

This clonotype was seen ten or more times. V is TRBV4-3 and J is TRBJ2-2; a possible D gene is TRBD2 (5 bases). This CDR3 comprises 15 residues. CDR1 and CDR2 (germline): LGHNA, YSLEER. V dropped 0 bases and J dropped 5 bases, with 10 bases sitting between them. The CDR3 sequence: CASSQELVRTGELFF. CDR3 nucleotides: TGCGCCAGCAGCCAAGAACTAGTGAGGACCGGGGAGCTGTTTTTT.